The 14 T cell receptor beta chains below were found in one sample sequenced in a study of blood T cell repertoires in COVID-19. Only in-frame clones appear in the TCRdb table, and some are missing; sequencing was by immunoSEQ multiplex PCR. The sample carries approximately 72,000 clones, around 83% recorded once. The sample taken for sequencing was peripheral blood. Receptor source: a woman over 75 with active or convalescent COVID-19.

J is TRBJ2-6 and V is TRBV14; D possibly corresponds to TRBD1 (7 bases). Trimming shortened V by 4 bases and J by 1 base, and 17 bases separated the two germline ends. Germline values: CDR1 SGHDN, CDR2 FVKESK. This CDR3 region has 18 residues. The CDR3 nucleotides are TGTGCCAGCAGCCTGCTCAGGGGGGCTACTTCTGGGGCCAACGTCCTGACTTTC. Its protein product is CASSLLRGATSGANVLTF.

The chain recombines TRBV13 with TRBJ1-3, with TRBD1 identical over 10 bases. This CDR3 spans 17 amino acids. The germline V gene encodes CDR1 PRHDT and CDR2 FYEKMQ (reference sequence). The V segment lost 4 bases and the J segment 11 bases; nucleotides outside the gene matches: 17. The CDR3 sequence is CASSSTGGGLGPPAIYF. The CDR3 DNA is TGTGCCAGCAGCTCGACAGGGGGCGGCCTCGGACCTCCCGCCATATATTTT.

The chain has TRBV19 and TRBJ1-1; TRBD1 agrees at 9 bases. CDR1 and CDR2 from the germline V gene are LNHDA and SQIVND (reference sequence). This CDR3 comprises 15 residues. J lost 9 bases, V lost 5 bases, and 13 bases had no gene match. The CDR3 here is CASSSAGTGKLQAFF. CDR3 in DNA: TGTGCCAGTAGTTCCGCCGGGACAGGGAAACTTCAAGCTTTCTTT.

The chain has TRBV10-2 and TRBJ2-7; D might be TRBD1 (6 bases). V lost 6 bases and J 0 bases, leaving 15 bases between the germline ends. The CDR3 length is 15 residues. The germline V gene encodes CDR1 WSHSY and CDR2 SAAADI. The CDR3 DNA is TGCGCCAGCAGAAATTTACAGGGAACCTCCTACGAGCAGTACTTC. It yields the protein CASRNLQGTSYEQYF.

The V call is TRBV4-1, the J call TRBJ2-3; D is possibly TRBD1 (6 bases). Germline V gene data show CDR1 as MGHRA and CDR2 as YSYEKL. V lost 0 bases and J 4 bases, leaving 23 bases between the germline ends. This CDR3 contains 19 residues. Here the CDR3 reads CASSQDSHTGSLSPDTQYF. CDR3 sequence (DNA): TGCGCCAGCAGCCAAGACTCCCACACAGGGTCTTTGAGCCCAGATACGCAGTATTTT.

For the CDR3, the DNA is TGTGCCACCAGCAGAACCACAGATAGCAATCAGCCCCAGCATTTT. This sequence encodes CATSRTTDSNQPQHF. The chain couples TRBV15 to TRBJ1-5, with no clear D. The CDR3 is made up of 15 amino acids. Per germline, CDR1 LNHNV and CDR2 YYDKDF (reference sequence). V gave up 2 bases and J gave up 0 bases, with 8 bases separating them.

This clone was detected only once. The chain combines TRBV7-8 with TRBJ2-1; TRBD2 matches at 9 bases. Germline trimming cut 5 bases from V and 0 bases from J; bases unmatched to any gene: 8. CDR1 and CDR2 from the germline V gene are SGHVS and FQNEAQ. The CDR3 contains 17 residues. In DNA form, the CDR3 reads TGTGCCAGCAGCCCAGGAAAGACTAGCGGCTCCTACAATGAGCAGTTCTTC. Amino acid sequence: CASSPGKTSGSYNEQFF.

V is TRBV7-2 and J is TRBJ2-1; tentatively, D is TRBD1 (6 bases). Trimming left V 2 bases short and J 7 bases short, with 12 bases between. The CDR3 extends over 14 amino acids. Germline V gene sequence: CDR1 SGHTA, CDR2 FQGNSA. The CDR3 DNA reads as TGTGCCAGCAGCTTATTAGGGGGAAATAATGAGCAGTTCTTC. Its protein is CASSLLGGNNEQFF.

This clone was found a few times. The V and J genes are TRBV5-1 and TRBJ1-1; D is unresolved. Trimming removed 0 bases from V and 0 bases from J, with 9 bases in between. CDR1 SGHRS and CDR2 YFSETQ come from the germline V gene. The CDR3 consists of 15 residues. CDR3 bases: TGCGCCAGCAGCTTGGTTGCAGGTATGAACACTGAAGCTTTCTTT. It specifies CASSLVAGMNTEAFF.

This clone was observed once. The chain joins TRBV5-1 to TRBJ2-7; 11 positions agree with TRBD2. The junction had 6 bases not matched to a gene; V was cut back by 10 bases and J by 0 bases. Germline CDR1 is SGHRS and CDR2 is YFSETQ. The CDR3 runs to 14 residues. The chain's CDR3 is CASTSGGLSYEQYF. CDR3 coding DNA: TGCGCCTCCACTAGCGGGGGCCTCTCCTACGAGCAGTACTTC.

Here the CDR3 reads CASSQGFRGTDTQYF. The CDR3 region has the DNA TGTGCCAGCAGCCAAGGCTTCAGGGGCACAGATACGCAGTATTTT. This chain connects TRBV14 to TRBJ2-3, with D maybe TRBD1 (5 bases). Trimming took 1 base from V and 1 from J, leaving 9 bases between them. CDR1 and CDR2 (germline): SGHDN, FVKESK. CDR3 length equals 15 residues.

The V call is TRBV3-1 (or the pseudogene TRBV3-2), the J call TRBJ1-6; D not resolved. Deletions cut 1 base from V and 10 bases from J, with 17 bases between. Germline CDR1 LGHDT, CDR2 YNNKEL (reference sequence). The CDR3 contains 16 residues. In DNA form, the CDR3 reads TGTGCCAGCAGCCAAGCTTACGGGGAAAGTAGATCACCCCTCCACTTT. Its translation is CASSQAYGESRSPLHF.

This clone showed up just once. The chain is built from TRBV6-2 or TRBV6-3 and TRBJ2-5; 8 bases fit TRBD2. Germline V gives CDR1 MNHEY, CDR2 SVGEGT. V was pared by 6 bases and J by 2 bases, with 5 bases of the junction left unmatched. The CDR3 is made up of 14 amino acids. CDR3 sequence reads: CASSPLAEQETQYF. As DNA, the CDR3 is TGTGCCAGCAGCCCACTAGCGGAGCAAGAGACCCAGTACTTC.

This chain links TRBV19 with TRBJ1-2; D gene ambiguous. This CDR3 is built from 14 residues. V was pared by 3 bases and J by 0 bases, with 8 bases between. Germline-derived CDR1 and CDR2 are LNHDA and SQIVND (reference sequence). CDR3 bases: TGTGCCAGTAGTATTCAACAAACTAACTATGGCTACACCTTC. Amino acids: CASSIQQTNYGYTF.